The source of this TCR beta chain is a study of post-analysis software for immune sequencing data. Study at large: Progressive-relapsing, secondary progressive and relapsing-remitting multiple sclerosis were among the disease courses included. General study findings and limits: TRBV segments more frequent in patients than in controls numbered five and included TRBV5-6, TRBV5-1 and TRBV20-1. Comparison with controls showed significantly lower normalized Chao1 diversity in multiple sclerosis patients. The F measure placed samples prepared in the same batch into strongly shared clusters.

Sequencing libraries made from TCR beta cDNA carried unique molecular identifiers. Each batch of roughly 1 to 11 million T cells produced roughly 500,000 cDNA molecules. MiXCR, run by TCRdb on the PCR reads, gives a single entry per CDR3 protein. This sample has about half a million distinct CDR3 sequences, with under 55% found just once. This clonotype has only a few counts. Its target is unknown. This CDR3 has 13 residues. Looked up from germline, CDR1 is LGHDT and CDR2 is YNNKEL (reference sequence). Trimming left V 0 bases short and J 3 bases short, with 4 bases between. The receptor was derived from a girl under 18 with multiple sclerosis. Sample: blood. The rearrangement uses TRBV3-1 and TRBJ2-3; D gene ambiguous. The DNA of the CDR3 is TGTGCCAGCAGCCAAGAACGGACAGATACGCAGTATTTT. It yields the protein CASSQERTDTQYF.